The 7 T cell receptor beta chains below all came from one sample that was sequenced in a study of OX40 agonist ivuxolimab in advanced cancers. The protocol was immunoSEQ multiplex PCR, while the TCRdb copy is restricted to in-frame clones and leaves out a portion. The data hold some 80,000 clones, with 85% to 95% observed a single time. The starting material was CD4+ or CD8+ T cells sorted from blood, obtained in a trial of the OX40 agonist ivuxolimab. The receptor set was obtained from an adult with an advanced solid tumor such as melanoma, head and neck, liver or kidney cancer.

This rearrangement joins TRBV7-2 to TRBJ2-3; D gene unclear. CDR1 is SGHTA and CDR2 is FQGNSA in the germline V gene. V was trimmed by 2 bases and J by 9 bases, leaving 9 bases between them. The CDR3 spans 12 residues. CDR3 residues: CASSLLPATQYF. The CDR3 nucleotides read TGTGCCAGCAGCTTACTTCCCGCCACGCAGTATTTT.

The V call is TRBV5-6, the J call TRBJ1-2, with TRBD1 as a possible D gene (5 bases). The CDR3 is 17 amino acids. Germline CDR1 is SGHDT and CDR2 is YYEEEE. Trimming removed 2 bases at V and 8 bases at J, with 25 bases between. CDR3 in DNA: TGTGCCAGCAGCTTCGCGAGCACCGGGGCTCGATTGGGAGGCTACACCTTC. Its protein product is CASSFASTGARLGGYTF.

The V and J genes are TRBV9 and TRBJ2-3; 8 bases match TRBD2. Germline trimming cut 4 bases from V and 5 bases from J; bases unmatched to any gene: 6. There are 14 residues in the CDR3. Germline CDR1 reads SGDLS; CDR2 reads YYNGEE. The CDR3 DNA is TGTGCCAGCAGCTCCCGGGGGGGCGGAGATACGCAGTATTTT. Translation gives CASSSRGGGDTQYF.

This chain joins TRBV13 and TRBJ2-7, with 12 bases fitting TRBD2. Unmatched junction bases numbered 6, after V lost 5 bases and J lost 1 base. This CDR3 comprises 16 residues. The germline gives CDR1 PRHDT, CDR2 FYEKMQ (reference sequence). CDR3 in amino acids: CASSLWGTSGSYEQYF. In nucleotides, the CDR3 is TGTGCCAGCAGCCTCTGGGGGACTAGCGGGTCCTACGAGCAGTACTTC.

The chain joins TRBV30 to TRBJ2-7; 7 nucleotides line up with TRBD2. The germline CDR1 and CDR2 sequences are GTSNPN and SVGIG (reference sequence). This CDR3 contains 15 residues. The trim removed 4 bases at V and 3 bases at J, leaving 12 bases unmatched. For the CDR3, the DNA is TGTGCCTGGAATAGGGGAGGGTCTCTTGTCTACGAGCAGTACTTC. It encodes CAWNRGGSLVYEQYF.

The chain combines TRBV27 with TRBJ2-7; TRBD1 matches 8 bases. The germline V gene has CDR1 MNHEY and CDR2 SMNVEV (reference sequence). Trimming removed 6 bases from V and 2 bases from J; junction bases left unmatched: 3. The CDR3 totals 13 residues. CDR3 sequence reads: CASRPDRAYEQYF. CDR3 nucleotides: TGTGCCAGCAGACCGGACAGGGCCTACGAGCAGTACTTC.

This clone was recorded once. The chain carries TRBV11-3 and TRBJ2-1; 9 bases are a match to TRBD2. Germline CDR1 is SGHNT and CDR2 is YENEEA. This CDR3 has 14 residues. V lost 5 bases and J lost 6; bases outside the gene matches: 5. Written as DNA, the CDR3 is TGTGCCAGCAGCAACCCGGGACTAGCCAATGAGCAGTTCTTC. As protein: CASSNPGLANEQFF.